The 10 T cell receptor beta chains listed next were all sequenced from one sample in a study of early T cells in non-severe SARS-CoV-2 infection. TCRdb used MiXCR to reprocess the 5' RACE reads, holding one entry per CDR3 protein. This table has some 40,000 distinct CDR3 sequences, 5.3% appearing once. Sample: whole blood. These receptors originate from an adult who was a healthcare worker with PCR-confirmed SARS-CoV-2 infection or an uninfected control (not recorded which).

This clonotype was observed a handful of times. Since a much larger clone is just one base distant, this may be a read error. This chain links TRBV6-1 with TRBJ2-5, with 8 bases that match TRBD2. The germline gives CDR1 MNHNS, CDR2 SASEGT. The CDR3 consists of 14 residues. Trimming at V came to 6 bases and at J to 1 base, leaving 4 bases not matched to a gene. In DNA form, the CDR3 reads TGTGCCAGCAGATTAGCGGGGAGCCAAGAGACCCAGTACTTC. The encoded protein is CASRLAGSQETQYF.

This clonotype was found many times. In nucleotides, the CDR3 is TGTGCCAGTGGGACCAAGACCAATGAGCAGTTCTTC. Its protein is CASGTKTNEQFF. The chain couples TRBV12-3 or TRBV12-4 to TRBJ2-1; perhaps D is TRBD1 or TRBD2 (5 bases each). The CDR3 loop spans 12 amino acids. Trimming removed 9 bases at V and 6 bases at J, with 12 bases between.

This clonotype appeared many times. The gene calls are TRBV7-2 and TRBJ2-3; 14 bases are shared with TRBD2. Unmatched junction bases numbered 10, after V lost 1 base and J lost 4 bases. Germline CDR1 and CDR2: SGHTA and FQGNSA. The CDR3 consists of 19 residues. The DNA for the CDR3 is TGTGCCAGCAGCTTAGAGCCCCTGGGACTAGCGGGAGTGGCAGATACGCAGTATTTT. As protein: CASSLEPLGLAGVADTQYF.

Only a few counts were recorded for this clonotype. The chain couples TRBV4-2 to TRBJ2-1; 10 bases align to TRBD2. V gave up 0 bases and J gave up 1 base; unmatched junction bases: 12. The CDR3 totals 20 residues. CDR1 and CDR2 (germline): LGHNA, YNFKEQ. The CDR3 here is CASSQDWVKRGGPSYNEQFF. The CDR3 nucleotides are TGTGCCAGCAGCCAAGATTGGGTGAAGCGGGGGGGCCCGTCCTACAATGAGCAGTTCTTC.

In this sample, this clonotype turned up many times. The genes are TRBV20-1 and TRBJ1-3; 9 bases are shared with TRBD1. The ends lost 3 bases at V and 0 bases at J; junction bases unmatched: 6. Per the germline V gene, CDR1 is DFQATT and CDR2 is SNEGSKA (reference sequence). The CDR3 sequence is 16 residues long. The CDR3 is CSASRTGVSSGNTIYF. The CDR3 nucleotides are TGCAGTGCTAGCCGGACAGGGGTGAGCTCTGGAAACACCATATATTTT.

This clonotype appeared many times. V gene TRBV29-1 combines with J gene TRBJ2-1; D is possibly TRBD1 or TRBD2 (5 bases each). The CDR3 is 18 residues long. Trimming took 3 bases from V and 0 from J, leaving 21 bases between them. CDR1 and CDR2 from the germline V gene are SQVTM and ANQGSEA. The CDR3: CSVDPRGLGQRSYNEQFF. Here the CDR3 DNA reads TGCAGCGTTGACCCCCGGGGCCTCGGACAACGCTCCTACAATGAGCAGTTCTTC.

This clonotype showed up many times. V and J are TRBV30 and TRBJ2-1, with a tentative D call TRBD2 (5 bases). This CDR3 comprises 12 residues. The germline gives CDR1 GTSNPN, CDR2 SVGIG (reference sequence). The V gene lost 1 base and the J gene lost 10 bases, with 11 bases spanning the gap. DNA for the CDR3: TGTGCCTGGAGTGGACTTGAGGGCGAGCAGTTCTTC. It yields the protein CAWSGLEGEQFF.

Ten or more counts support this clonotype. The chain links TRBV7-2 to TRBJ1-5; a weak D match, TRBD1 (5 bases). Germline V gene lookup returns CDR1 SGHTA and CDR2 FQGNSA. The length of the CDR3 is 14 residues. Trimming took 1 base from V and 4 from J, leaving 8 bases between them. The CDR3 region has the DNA TGTGCCAGCAGCTTAGGGGGGGGTAATCAGCCCCAGCATTTT. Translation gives CASSLGGGNQPQHF.

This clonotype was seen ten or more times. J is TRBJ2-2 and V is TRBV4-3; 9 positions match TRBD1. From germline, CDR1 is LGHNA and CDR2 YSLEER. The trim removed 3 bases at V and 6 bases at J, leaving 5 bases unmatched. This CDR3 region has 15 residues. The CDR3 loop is CASSQGQGGAGELFF. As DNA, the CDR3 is TGCGCCAGCAGCCAGGGACAGGGCGGTGCCGGGGAGCTGTTTTTT.

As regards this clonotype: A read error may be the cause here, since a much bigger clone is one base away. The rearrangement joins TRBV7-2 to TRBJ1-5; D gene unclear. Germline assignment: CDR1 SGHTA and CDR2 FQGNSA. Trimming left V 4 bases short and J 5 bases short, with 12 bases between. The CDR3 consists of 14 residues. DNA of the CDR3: TGTACCAGCAGCTACTACGGCTCCGATCAGCCCCAGCATTTT. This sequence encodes CTSSYYGSDQPQHF.